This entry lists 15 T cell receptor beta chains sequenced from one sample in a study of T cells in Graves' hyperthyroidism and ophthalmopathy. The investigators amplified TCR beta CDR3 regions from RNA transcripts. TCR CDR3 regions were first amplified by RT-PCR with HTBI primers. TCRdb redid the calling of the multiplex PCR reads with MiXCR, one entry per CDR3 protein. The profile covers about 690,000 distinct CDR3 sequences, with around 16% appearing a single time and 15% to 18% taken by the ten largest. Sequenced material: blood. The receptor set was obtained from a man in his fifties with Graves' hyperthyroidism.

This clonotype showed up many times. The CDR3 region has the DNA TGCGCCAGCAGCTCGTATACAGTCACAGATACGCAGTATTTT. This gives the protein CASSSYTVTDTQYF. The chain employs TRBV5-1 and TRBJ2-3; D unclear. CDR1 and CDR2 from the germline V gene are SGHRS and YFSETQ. This CDR3 has 14 amino acids. V was clipped by 3 bases and J by 2 bases, with 10 bases between them.

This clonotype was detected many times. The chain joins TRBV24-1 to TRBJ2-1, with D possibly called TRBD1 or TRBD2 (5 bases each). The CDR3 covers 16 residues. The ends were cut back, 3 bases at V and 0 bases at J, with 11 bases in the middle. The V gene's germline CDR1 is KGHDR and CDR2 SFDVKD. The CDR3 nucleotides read TGTGCCACCAGTGATCGGGACGCCCGCTCCTACAATGAGCAGTTCTTC. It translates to CATSDRDARSYNEQFF.

In DNA form, the CDR3 reads TGTGCCAGTAGTGTGGGTTTCGCCACCAGCTCCTACAATGAGCAGTTCTTC. It translates to CASSVGFATSSYNEQFF. V gene TRBV19 combines with J gene TRBJ2-1; D is unresolved. There are 17 residues in the CDR3. V was trimmed by 5 bases and J by 0 bases, leaving 17 bases between them. The germline V gene has CDR1 LNHDA and CDR2 SQIVND (reference sequence). Full variable domain (outside the CDR3, taken from reference TRBV19 and TRBJ2-1): DGGITQSPKYLFRKEGQNVTLSCEQNLNHDAMYWYRQDPGQGLRLIYYSQIVNDFQKGDIAEGYSVSREKKESFPLTVTSAQKNPTAFYLCASSVGFATSSYNEQFFGPGTRLTVL.

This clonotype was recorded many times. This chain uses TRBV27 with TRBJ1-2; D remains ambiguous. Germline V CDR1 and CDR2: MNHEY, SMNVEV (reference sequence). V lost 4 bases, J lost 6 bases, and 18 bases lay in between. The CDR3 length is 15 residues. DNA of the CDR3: TGTGCCAGCAGTTCCGAAGCGGTCAGCCAAGATGGCTACACCTTC. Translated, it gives CASSSEAVSQDGYTF.

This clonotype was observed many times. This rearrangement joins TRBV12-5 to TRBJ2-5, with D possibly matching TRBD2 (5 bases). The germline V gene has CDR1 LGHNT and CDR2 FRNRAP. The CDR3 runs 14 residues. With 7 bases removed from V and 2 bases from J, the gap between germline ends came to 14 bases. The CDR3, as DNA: TGTGCTAGTGCCCCTCTGAGGGCGCAAGAGACCCAGTACTTC. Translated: CASAPLRAQETQYF.

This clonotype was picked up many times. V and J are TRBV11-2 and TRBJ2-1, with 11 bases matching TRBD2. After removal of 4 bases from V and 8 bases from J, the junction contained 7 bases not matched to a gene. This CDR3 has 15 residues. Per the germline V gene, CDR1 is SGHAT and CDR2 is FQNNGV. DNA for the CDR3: TGTGCCAGCAGCTCGCCGGGACTAGCGGTAGATGAGCAGTTCTTC. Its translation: CASSSPGLAVDEQFF.

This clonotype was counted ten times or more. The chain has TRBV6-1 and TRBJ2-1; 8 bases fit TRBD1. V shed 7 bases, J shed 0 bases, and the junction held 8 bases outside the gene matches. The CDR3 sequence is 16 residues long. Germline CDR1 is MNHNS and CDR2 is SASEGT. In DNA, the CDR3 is TGTGCCAGCACCTCTCAGGGGGCGAGCTCCTACAATGAGCAGTTCTTC. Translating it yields CASTSQGASSYNEQFF.

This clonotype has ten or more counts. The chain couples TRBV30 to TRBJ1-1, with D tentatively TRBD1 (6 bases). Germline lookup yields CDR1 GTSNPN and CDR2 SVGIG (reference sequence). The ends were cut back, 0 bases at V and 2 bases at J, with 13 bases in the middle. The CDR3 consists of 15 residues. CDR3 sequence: CAWSVGGDLNTEAFF. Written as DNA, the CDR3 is TGTGCCTGGAGTGTAGGGGGGGACCTTAACACTGAAGCTTTCTTT.

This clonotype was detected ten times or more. CDR3 region: CASSRTGVVNTEAFF. CDR3 coding DNA: TGTGCCAGCAGCAGGACAGGGGTGGTGAACACTGAAGCTTTCTTT. The chain is built from TRBV11-2 and TRBJ1-1; 9 positions match TRBD1. The CDR3 contains 15 residues. Germline V gives CDR1 SGHAT, CDR2 FQNNGV. The V gene end was trimmed by 5 bases and the J gene end by 0 bases; junction bases not matched to a gene: 4.

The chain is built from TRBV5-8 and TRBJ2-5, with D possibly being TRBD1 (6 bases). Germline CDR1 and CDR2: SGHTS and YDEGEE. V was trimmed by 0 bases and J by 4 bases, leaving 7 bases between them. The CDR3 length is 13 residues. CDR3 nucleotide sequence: TGTGCCAGCAGCTTGGAAGGGGGAGAGACCCAGTACTTC. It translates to CASSLEGGETQYF.

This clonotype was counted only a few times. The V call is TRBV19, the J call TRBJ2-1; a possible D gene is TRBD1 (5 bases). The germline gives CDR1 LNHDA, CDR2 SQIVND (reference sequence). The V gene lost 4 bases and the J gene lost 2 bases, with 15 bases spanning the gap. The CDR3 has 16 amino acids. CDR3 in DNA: TGTGCCAGTAGTACCGACAGAGTTCCTACCTACAATGAGCAGTTCTTC. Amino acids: CASSTDRVPTYNEQFF.

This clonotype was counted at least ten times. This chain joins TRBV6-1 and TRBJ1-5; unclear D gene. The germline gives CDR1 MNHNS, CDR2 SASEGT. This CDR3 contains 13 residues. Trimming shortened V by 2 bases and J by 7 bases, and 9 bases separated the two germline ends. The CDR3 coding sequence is TGTGCCAGCAGTGAAAGTCTTATCCAGCCCCAGCATTTT. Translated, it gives CASSESLIQPQHF.

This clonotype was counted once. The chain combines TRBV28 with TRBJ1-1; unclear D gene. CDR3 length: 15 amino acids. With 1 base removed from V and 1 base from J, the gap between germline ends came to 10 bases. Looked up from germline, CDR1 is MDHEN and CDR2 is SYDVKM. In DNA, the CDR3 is TGTGCCAGCAGTTTATTTTGGGGTAAGAACACTGAAGCTTTCTTT. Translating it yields CASSLFWGKNTEAFF.

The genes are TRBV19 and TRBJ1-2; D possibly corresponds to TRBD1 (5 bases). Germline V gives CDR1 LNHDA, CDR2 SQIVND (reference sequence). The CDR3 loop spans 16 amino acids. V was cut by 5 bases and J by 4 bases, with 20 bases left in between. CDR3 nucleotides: TGTGCCAGTAGTCCAGATGCCGGGGCTATGATCTATGGCTACACCTTC. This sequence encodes CASSPDAGAMIYGYTF. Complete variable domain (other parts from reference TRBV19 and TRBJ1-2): DGGITQSPKYLFRKEGQNVTLSCEQNLNHDAMYWYRQDPGQGLRLIYYSQIVNDFQKGDIAEGYSVSREKKESFPLTVTSAQKNPTAFYLCASSPDAGAMIYGYTFGSGTRLTVV.

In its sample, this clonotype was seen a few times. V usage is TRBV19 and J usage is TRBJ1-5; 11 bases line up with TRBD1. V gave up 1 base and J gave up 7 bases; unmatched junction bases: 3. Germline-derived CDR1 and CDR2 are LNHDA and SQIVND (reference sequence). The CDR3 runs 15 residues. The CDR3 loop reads CASSIGGQGGQPQHF. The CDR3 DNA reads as TGTGCCAGTAGTATAGGGGGACAGGGGGGGCAGCCCCAGCATTTT.